These 31 T cell receptor beta chains share one sample of origin, sequenced in a study of somatic mutations in cytotoxic T cells in rheumatoid arthritis. Produced via immunoSEQ multiplex PCR; TCRdb's table is partial and in-frame only. This table has 15,000 to 20,000 clones, approximately 80% appearing once. Sequencing was performed on CD8+ T cells sorted from blood. The receptors stem from an adult with rheumatoid arthritis.

In its sample, this clone was seen a few times. The V call is TRBV28, the J call TRBJ2-7, with TRBD1 as a possible D gene (5 bases). Looked up from germline, CDR1 is MDHEN and CDR2 is SYDVKM. Trimming stripped 10 bases from V and 0 bases from J, with 16 bases between. The CDR3 covers 14 residues. CDR3 DNA: TGTGCCACCGGACACGATCAGAGCTCCTACGAGCAGTACTTC. Its translation: CATGHDQSSYEQYF. Looking up the rest from reference TRBV28 and TRBJ2-7 gives the full variable domain: DVKVTQSSRYLVKRTGEKVFLECVQDMDHENMFWYRQDPGLGLRLIYFSYDVKMKEKGDIPEGYSVSREKKERFSLILESASTNQTSMYLCATGHDQSSYEQYFGPGTRLTVT.

CDR3 loop: CASGLAPRAPHGYTF. In nucleotides, the CDR3 is TGTGCTAGTGGTTTGGCCCCCCGGGCCCCTCATGGCTACACCTTC. The chain links TRBV12-5 to TRBJ1-2; unclear D gene. This CDR3 has 15 amino acids. V gave up 1 base and J gave up 6 bases, with 15 bases separating them. Germline V gene data show CDR1 as LGHNT and CDR2 as FRNRAP.

This clone was seen a handful of times. V gene TRBV2 combines with J gene TRBJ2-2; 9 bases are a match to TRBD2. V was pared by 2 bases and J by 4 bases, with 5 bases of the junction left unmatched. Germline lookup yields CDR1 SNHLY and CDR2 FYNNEI. This CDR3 region has 16 residues. The CDR3 nucleotides read TGTGCCAGCAGTGAACCTAGCGGGATAATCACCGGGGAGCTGTTTTTT. This translates into CASSEPSGIITGELFF.

The rearrangement links TRBV6-6 to TRBJ2-7, with a weak D call TRBD1 (7 bases). The V end lost 4 bases, the J end lost 5 bases, and 15 bases lay between the germline ends. Germline V gene data show CDR1 as MNHNY and CDR2 as SVGAGI (reference sequence). This CDR3 region has 14 residues. The CDR3 reads CASSFRGRINEQYF. The CDR3 nucleotides read TGTGCCAGCAGTTTCAGGGGGAGGATAAACGAGCAGTACTTC.

This clone was counted a few times. The chain uses TRBV7-9 and TRBJ1-2, with 7 bases that match TRBD1. V lost 2 bases and J lost 5; bases outside the gene matches: 5. The germline V gene has CDR1 SEHNR and CDR2 FQNEAQ (reference sequence). CDR3 length: 14 amino acids. The CDR3 reads CASSLTQQGYGYTF. The CDR3 DNA follows: TGTGCCAGCAGCTTAACCCAACAGGGGTATGGCTACACCTTC.

The V and J genes are TRBV7-9 and TRBJ2-1; D is ambiguous. The CDR3 length is 17 residues. V was clipped by 5 bases and J by 0 bases, with 17 bases between them. CDR1 and CDR2 (germline): SEHNR, FQNEAQ (reference sequence). DNA of the CDR3: TGTGCCAGCAGCCCCTGGGCCTACACGCTCTCCTACAATGAGCAGTTCTTC. Protein: CASSPWAYTLSYNEQFF.

V is TRBV9 and J is TRBJ2-1; 12 bases agree with TRBD2. V lost 3 bases, J lost 9 bases, and 7 bases stayed unmatched. The CDR3 totals 15 residues. Looked up from germline, CDR1 is SGDLS and CDR2 is YYNGEE. The CDR3 DNA follows: TGTGCCAGCAGCGCTAGCGGGGGGGATGGGGGTGAGCAGTTCTTC. It translates to CASSASGGDGGEQFF.

The rearrangement links TRBV5-4 to TRBJ2-3; D is unclear. The germline V gene has CDR1 SGHNT and CDR2 YYREEE (reference sequence). Between the trimmed V and J ends, which lost 5 bases and 1 base, there was a span of 5 bases. This CDR3 has 12 amino acids. The CDR3 region is CASRFGTDTQYF. The CDR3 bases are TGTGCCAGCAGATTCGGCACAGATACGCAGTATTTT.

The J gene is TRBJ1-3, the V gene TRBV6-6; 7 bases are a match to TRBD1. The CDR3 is made up of 15 amino acids. The germline gives CDR1 MNHNY, CDR2 SVGAGI (reference sequence). Losses at the gene ends were 7 bases for V and 0 bases for J; bases not matched to a gene: 6. The CDR3 bases are TGTGCCAGCACCAGGGGGTTTAGCTCTGGAAACACCATATATTTT. Protein product: CASTRGFSSGNTIYF.

The genes are TRBV7-9 and TRBJ2-2; 9 bases agree with TRBD2. CDR1 and CDR2 from the germline V gene are SEHNR and FQNEAQ (reference sequence). The CDR3 totals 17 residues. V shed 2 bases, J shed 7 bases, and the junction held 11 bases outside the gene matches. For the CDR3, the DNA is TGTGCCAGCAGCTTAATAACTGCGGGAGGGCCGGGCGGGGAGCTGTTTTTT. Amino acids: CASSLITAGGPGGELFF.

The rearrangement joins TRBV6-1 to TRBJ2-7, with TRBD2 matching 10 bases. This CDR3 region has 13 residues. From germline, CDR1 is MNHNS and CDR2 SASEGT. CDR3 DNA sequence: TGTGCAGGCTCTAGCGGGAGATCCTACGAGCAGTACTTC. Its translation is CAGSSGRSYEQYF.

CDR3 coding DNA: TGCGCCAGCAGCTTAACAGGGGGAGCGTTTTGGCCCCAGCATTTT. Translating it yields CASSLTGGAFWPQHF. This chain connects TRBV5-1 to TRBJ1-5, with 8 bases aligning to TRBD1. The CDR3 is made up of 15 amino acids. Germline values: CDR1 SGHRS, CDR2 YFSETQ. V shed 2 bases, J shed 9 bases, and the junction held 10 bases outside the gene matches.

This chain connects TRBV7-2 to TRBJ2-5; TRBD2 agrees at 12 bases. CDR1 is SGHTA and CDR2 is FQGNSA in the germline V gene. This CDR3 comprises 18 residues. With V trimmed by 0 bases and J by 5 bases, 10 bases remained unmatched. In DNA, the CDR3 is TGTGCCAGCAGCTTAGCGGGGGCTAGCGGGGGGGGCCACGAGACCCAGTACTTC. Translation: CASSLAGASGGGHETQYF.

The sample holds one count of this clone. The chain combines TRBV7-8 with TRBJ1-5, with D unresolved. Germline V gene lookup returns CDR1 SGHVS and CDR2 FQNEAQ. CDR3 length: 15 amino acids. The V and J ends lost 4 bases and 1 base respectively, with 11 bases between them. This chain's CDR3 is CASSSEDASNQPQHF. As DNA, the CDR3 is TGTGCCAGCAGCTCCGAGGACGCGAGCAATCAGCCCCAGCATTTT.

The rearrangement uses TRBV4-1 and TRBJ2-1, with D unclear. V was trimmed by 3 bases and J by 0 bases, leaving 12 bases between them. This CDR3 has 16 amino acids. Looked up from germline, CDR1 is MGHRA and CDR2 is YSYEKL. The CDR3 sequence is CASSHLDIISYNEQFF. In DNA form, the CDR3 reads TGCGCCAGCAGCCACCTCGACATTATCTCCTACAATGAGCAGTTCTTC.

CDR3 loop: CASSTYPQVSNQPQHF. In nucleotides, the CDR3 is TGTGCCAGTAGTACTTACCCACAGGTTAGCAATCAGCCCCAGCATTTT. The gene calls are TRBV19 and TRBJ1-5, with TRBD1 as a possible D gene (5 bases). CDR1 LNHDA and CDR2 SQIVND come from the germline V gene (reference sequence). CDR3 size: 16 residues. V lost 4 bases to trimming and J lost 0 bases, with 13 bases between them.

The chain joins TRBV19 to TRBJ2-1; TRBD2 aligns across 8 bases. The germline CDR1 and CDR2 sequences are LNHDA and SQIVND (reference sequence). Trimming cost V 5 bases and J 6 bases; bases outside gene matches: 9. The CDR3 consists of 15 residues. The CDR3 coding sequence is TGTGCCAGTAGTTCCCGCACTAGCGGCCTCAATGAGCAGTTCTTC. Amino acid sequence: CASSSRTSGLNEQFF. The full variable domain, completed using reference TRBV19 and TRBJ2-1, is DGGITQSPKYLFRKEGQNVTLSCEQNLNHDAMYWYRQDPGQGLRLIYYSQIVNDFQKGDIAEGYSVSREKKESFPLTVTSAQKNPTAFYLCASSSRTSGLNEQFFGPGTRLTVL.

This chain links TRBV6-1 with TRBJ2-7; TRBD1 aligns across 7 bases. The CDR3 length is 15 residues. CDR1 is MNHNS, CDR2 SASEGT, per germline. The V segment lost 6 bases and the J segment 3 bases; nucleotides outside the gene matches: 11. Written as DNA, the CDR3 is TGTGCCAGCAGCCTTTCTCGGGACAGCTTCTACGAGCAGTACTTC. This gives the protein CASSLSRDSFYEQYF.

CDR3 protein: CAAGDGSTGELFF. The CDR3 coding sequence is TGTGCCGCGGGGGATGGGAGCACCGGGGAGCTGTTTTTT. This chain uses TRBV27 with TRBJ2-2, with 7 nucleotides matching TRBD2. Germline CDR1 is MNHEY and CDR2 is SMNVEV (reference sequence). The CDR3 contains 13 residues. The V and J ends lost 11 bases and 4 bases, in that order; junction bases with no gene match: 7.

The rearrangement links TRBV6-6 to TRBJ2-3; no clear D gene. There are 15 residues in the CDR3. Germline loops: CDR1 MNHNY, CDR2 SVGAGI (reference sequence). V lost 2 bases to trimming and J lost 2 bases, with 11 bases between them. The DNA for the CDR3 is TGTGCCAGCAGTTACCCTCAGGTGTTCACAGATACGCAGTATTTT. This translates into CASSYPQVFTDTQYF.

By sample share, this clone is medium-sized. The chain uses TRBV4-2 and TRBJ1-4; D is possibly TRBD1 (6 bases). Germline CDR1 LGHNA, CDR2 YNFKEQ. The CDR3 length is 14 residues. V was clipped by 4 bases and J by 7 bases, with 13 bases between them. This CDR3 is CASSRGAESEKLFF. Here the CDR3 DNA reads TGTGCCAGCAGCCGGGGGGCCGAGAGTGAAAAACTGTTTTTT.

The chain carries TRBV10-2 and TRBJ2-1, with 7 bases that match TRBD2. The CDR3 totals 14 residues. The V and J ends lost 7 bases and 2 bases, in that order; junction bases with no gene match: 5. Germline V gene sequence: CDR1 WSHSY, CDR2 SAAADI. CDR3 bases: TGCGCCAGCATGGGAGGGAGGGCCTACAATGAGCAGTTCTTC. Translation gives CASMGGRAYNEQFF.

This clone appeared a few times. The rearrangement joins TRBV7-9 to TRBJ2-3; 7 bases agree with TRBD1. J gave up 3 bases and V 4 bases, and 7 bases lay outside the gene matches. The germline V gene encodes CDR1 SEHNR and CDR2 FQNEAQ (reference sequence). The CDR3 loop spans 15 amino acids. The CDR3 DNA sequence: TGTGCCAGCAGCTCCCTGGGACAGCGGACAGATACGCAGTATTTT. It encodes CASSSLGQRTDTQYF. The full variable domain, with the rest looked up from reference TRBV7-9 and TRBJ2-3, is DTGVSQNPRHKITKRGQNVTFRCDPISEHNRLYWYRQTLGQGPEFLTYFQNEAQLEKSRLLSDRFSAERPKGSFSTLEIQRTEQGDSAMYLCASSSLGQRTDTQYFGPGTRLTVL.

V usage is TRBV4-1 and J usage is TRBJ1-5, with 9 bases aligning to TRBD1. The V gene end was trimmed by 4 bases and the J gene end by 5 bases; junction bases not matched to a gene: 6. The germline V gene encodes CDR1 MGHRA and CDR2 YSYEKL. This CDR3 is built from 15 residues. The CDR3 here is CASSLRTGDDQPQHF. The CDR3 DNA reads as TGCGCCAGCAGCCTACGGACAGGGGATGATCAGCCCCAGCATTTT.

This clone came up once. The chain couples TRBV7-6 to TRBJ1-2; D is ambiguous. This CDR3 has 13 residues. V lost 4 bases and J 4 bases, leaving 10 bases between the germline ends. Germline V CDR1 and CDR2: SGHVS, FNYEAQ. The CDR3 sequence is CASSSGRVYGYTF. The CDR3 nucleotides are TGTGCCAGCAGCTCCGGACGGGTCTATGGCTACACCTTC.

The chain carries TRBV11-2 and TRBJ2-5; D gene unclear. CDR3 length: 15 amino acids. Germline lookup yields CDR1 SGHAT and CDR2 FQNNGV. V was shortened by 1 base and J by 2 bases, with 11 bases between the two germline ends. The CDR3 bases are TGTGCCAGCAGCTTAGCCCACCGGATTCAAGAGACCCAGTACTTC. Encoded protein: CASSLAHRIQETQYF.

The table lists this clone with a few counts. V is TRBV27 and J is TRBJ2-7, with TRBD1 identical over 8 bases. The CDR3 runs to 14 residues. Germline V gene sequence: CDR1 MNHEY, CDR2 SMNVEV (reference sequence). After removal of 3 bases from V and 2 bases from J, the junction contained 3 bases not matched to a gene. The CDR3 reads CASSFGQGTYEQYF. DNA of the CDR3: TGTGCCAGCAGTTTCGGACAGGGTACCTACGAGCAGTACTTC.

This sequence joins TRBV10-1 and TRBJ1-3, with 10 bases matching TRBD1. The germline V gene has CDR1 WNHNN and CDR2 SYGVQD (reference sequence). The CDR3 length is 14 residues. V was clipped by 11 bases and J by 0 bases; unmatched bases: 4. The CDR3 coding sequence is TGCGCCTGCGGGGACAGGGGCTCTGGAAACACCATATATTTT. Its translation: CACGDRGSGNTIYF.

The chain uses TRBV15 and TRBJ2-1; 10 bases are a match to TRBD2. The CDR3 has 17 residues. The germline CDR1 and CDR2 sequences are LNHNV and YYDKDF (reference sequence). Trimming at V came to 2 bases and at J to 2 bases, leaving 6 bases not matched to a gene. CDR3 protein: CATSRLAGALTYNEQFF. The CDR3 region has the DNA TGTGCCACCAGCAGACTAGCGGGAGCCCTCACCTACAATGAGCAGTTCTTC.

The rearrangement links TRBV6-6 to TRBJ2-2; 13 nucleotides line up with TRBD2. The CDR3 spans 16 residues. In germline, CDR1 is MNHNY, CDR2 SVGAGI (reference sequence). V shed 5 bases and J 8 bases; nucleotides not matched to a gene: 8. CDR3 residues: CASSHHPGLAGGELFF. The CDR3 region has the DNA TGTGCCAGCAGTCACCACCCGGGACTAGCGGGGGGGGAGCTGTTTTTT.

Here the CDR3 DNA reads TGTGCCAGCAGCCACGCCTTAAATCTCAACTATGGCTACACCTTC. Its translation: CASSHALNLNYGYTF. This sequence joins TRBV7-9 and TRBJ1-2; D gene uncertain. The CDR3 runs 15 residues. The germline V gene encodes CDR1 SEHNR and CDR2 FQNEAQ (reference sequence). V shed 5 bases and J shed 2 bases, with 15 bases lying between them.